The 15 T cell receptor beta chains listed next were all sequenced from one sample in a study of regulatory T cells in long-lasting Graves disease. Specified time point: persistent/refractory GD, antithyroid drugs over 5 years with positive TRAb. The TCR library was made from RNA that had been extracted from PBMCs in TRIzol. According to the study, TCR beta libraries were built with iRepertoire HTBI primers and CDR3-region Arm-PCR. TCRdb re-derived calls from the multiplex PCR reads in MiXCR, one entry per CDR3 protein. This table has about 470,000 distinct CDR3 sequences, around 20% appearing once. Sample: peripheral blood mononuclear cells (PBMCs), taken when the disease was refractory, from a patient treated with antithyroid drugs. Source of these receptors: a female donor with Graves disease.

The chain links TRBV4-1 to TRBJ1-1, with no clear D. The germline gives CDR1 MGHRA, CDR2 YSYEKL. This CDR3 region has 15 residues. V was clipped by 2 bases and J by 1 base, with 11 bases between them. The CDR3 bases are TGCGCCAGCAGCCAACCAGGCTCCGCGAACACTGAAGCTTTCTTT. This sequence encodes CASSQPGSANTEAFF.

Points on this clonotype: This may come from a read error, since a much larger clone is one base off. The rearrangement uses TRBV6-1 and TRBJ1-6, with unresolved D. V was shortened by 5 bases and J by 9 bases, with 17 bases between the two germline ends. Germline assignment: CDR1 MNHNS and CDR2 SASEGT. This CDR3 spans 15 amino acids. The CDR3 loop reads CASSLGEMTGSPLHF. The CDR3 bases are TGTGCCAGCAGTCTCGGGGAGATGACTGGTTCACCCCTCCACTTT.

The rearrangement joins TRBV7-3 to TRBJ2-1, with 10 bases fitting TRBD2. Germline V gives CDR1 SGHTA, CDR2 FQGTGA. The CDR3 length is 15 residues. Losses at the gene ends were 2 bases for V and 4 bases for J; bases not matched to a gene: 2. CDR3 bases: TGTGCCAGCAGCTTAGAAGCGGGAGGGTACAATGAGCAGTTCTTC. Its protein product is CASSLEAGGYNEQFF.

This clonotype was detected only a few times. The chain has TRBV2 and TRBJ2-3; 7 positions match TRBD2. The V gene end was trimmed by 4 bases and the J gene end by 6 bases; junction bases not matched to a gene: 10. This CDR3 spans 15 amino acids. Germline CDR1 and CDR2: SNHLY and FYNNEI. Here the CDR3 reads CASSATGLTIDTQYF. In nucleotides, the CDR3 is TGTGCCAGCAGTGCCACGGGACTAACAATCGATACGCAGTATTTT.

V and J are TRBV7-9 and TRBJ1-1; D unclear. With 5 bases removed from V and 2 bases from J, the gap between germline ends came to 12 bases. Looked up from germline, CDR1 is SEHNR and CDR2 is FQNEAQ (reference sequence). This CDR3 is built from 14 residues. This chain's CDR3 is CASSGTHRNTEAFF. In nucleotides, the CDR3 is TGTGCCAGCAGCGGAACACATAGAAACACTGAAGCTTTCTTT.

This clonotype turned up a few times. CDR3 DNA sequence: TGCAGCGTGAAAAGTTATTTGACCGGGGAGCTGTTTTTT. It is translated as CSVKSYLTGELFF. The chain couples TRBV29-1 to TRBJ2-2; D not certain. Germline assignment: CDR1 SQVTM and CDR2 ANQGSEA. Trimming took 6 bases from V and 5 from J, leaving 13 bases between them. The CDR3 totals 13 residues.

This clonotype was found a few times. The CDR3: CASSPQEGHGYTF. The CDR3 coding sequence is TGTGCCAGCAGCCCCCAGGAGGGGCATGGCTACACCTTC. The chain carries TRBV6-1 and TRBJ1-2; D possibly corresponds to TRBD1 (5 bases). There are 13 residues in the CDR3. Trimming stripped 6 bases from V and 6 bases from J, with 14 bases between. Germline CDR1 is MNHNS and CDR2 is SASEGT.

The CDR3 DNA reads as TGTGCCAGCAGTTTATATCCGAATGAAAAACTGTTTTTT. Amino acids: CASSLYPNEKLFF. This chain uses TRBV28 with TRBJ1-4; D unclear. V was cut by 1 base and J by 5 bases, with 5 bases left in between. The CDR3 runs 13 residues. Per germline, CDR1 MDHEN and CDR2 SYDVKM. The variable domain in full, with the rest retrieved from reference TRBV28 and TRBJ1-4, is DVKVTQSSRYLVKRTGEKVFLECVQDMDHENMFWYRQDPGLGLRLIYFSYDVKMKEKGDIPEGYSVSREKKERFSLILESASTNQTSMYLCASSLYPNEKLFFGSGTQLSVL.

This clonotype was detected a few times. The V and J genes are TRBV10-3 and TRBJ2-5, with D perhaps given as TRBD1 or TRBD2 (5 bases each). Germline V gene lookup returns CDR1 ENHRY and CDR2 SYGVKD. There are 15 residues in the CDR3. Between the trimmed V and J ends, which lost 6 bases and 1 base, there was a span of 15 bases. This CDR3 is CAISGQAEAQETQYF. As DNA, the CDR3 is TGTGCCATCAGCGGACAAGCGGAGGCCCAAGAGACCCAGTACTTC.

The table lists this clonotype with many counts. The chain has TRBV28 and TRBJ2-6; possible D gene TRBD1, 5 bases. V lost 8 bases to trimming and J lost 3 bases, with 14 bases between them. This CDR3 has 15 residues. Looked up from germline, CDR1 is MDHEN and CDR2 is SYDVKM. CDR3 sequence (DNA): TGTGCCAGCCCTAACCAGGGTTTTGGGGCCAACGTCCTGACTTTC. Amino acids: CASPNQGFGANVLTF.

This clonotype was detected only once. This chain uses TRBV5-1 with TRBJ2-2; D may be TRBD1 (6 bases). The CDR3 extends over 14 amino acids. The V end was cut by 4 bases, the J end by 5 bases, with 12 bases between. From germline, CDR1 is SGHRS and CDR2 YFSETQ. The CDR3 coding sequence is TGCGCCAGCAGCAAGGGGCAGGGGACCGGGGAGCTGTTTTTT. Residues: CASSKGQGTGELFF. Supplemented by reference TRBV5-1 and TRBJ2-2, the full variable domain reads KAGVTQTPRYLIKTRGQQVTLSCSPISGHRSVSWYQQTPGQGLQFLFEYFSETQRNKGNFPGRFSGRQFSNSRSEMNVSTLELGDSALYLCASSKGQGTGELFFGEGSRLTVL.

This clonotype was recorded many times. The DNA of the CDR3 is TGTGCCAGCACCACCTTTGGGACAGGGGGAAACACCGGGGAGCTGTTTTTT. It encodes CASTTFGTGGNTGELFF. The J gene is TRBJ2-2, the V gene TRBV12-3 or TRBV12-4; TRBD1 matches 11 bases. The CDR3 sequence is 17 residues long. V shed 7 bases and J 2 bases; nucleotides not matched to a gene: 9.

This clonotype was counted many times. The V gene is TRBV27, the J gene TRBJ1-2; tentatively, D is TRBD1 (5 bases). CDR1 is MNHEY, CDR2 SMNVEV, per germline (reference sequence). The CDR3 contains 14 residues. V was cut by 0 bases and J by 4 bases, with 9 bases left in between. CDR3 in DNA: TGTGCCAGCAGTTTATCTAGGGGAGTCTATGGCTACACCTTC. Amino acids: CASSLSRGVYGYTF.

The table lists this clonotype with many counts. This chain joins TRBV6-1 and TRBJ1-5; TRBD1 aligns across 9 bases. Germline V gene sequence: CDR1 MNHNS, CDR2 SASEGT. The CDR3 runs 15 residues. The V segment lost 4 bases and the J segment 2 bases; nucleotides outside the gene matches: 3. CDR3 coding DNA: TGTGCCAGCAGTGGACGGACAGGGGGCAATCAGCCCCAGCATTTT. It encodes CASSGRTGGNQPQHF.

The rearrangement uses TRBV28 and TRBJ2-1; possibly TRBD1 for D (5 bases). The V end was cut by 6 bases, the J end by 6 bases, with 12 bases between. CDR1 and CDR2 from the germline V gene are MDHEN and SYDVKM. The CDR3 length is 13 residues. The CDR3 loop reads CASRDPGPNEQFF. Here the CDR3 DNA reads TGTGCCAGCAGGGACCCAGGGCCCAATGAGCAGTTCTTC.